This T cell receptor beta chain was sequenced in a study of T cell repertoires in cytomegalovirus infection. Across the study: The authors used CMV epitopes that were HLA-C-restricted (recently identified) and HLA-B-restricted (well studied). Indications of both CMV infection and matching HLA type were provided by public TCR beta signatures.

V was trimmed by 7 bases and J by 7 bases, leaving 16 bases between them. The CDR3 has 13 amino acids. Germline CDR1 reads MNHEY; CDR2 reads SVGAGI. Regarding this clonotype: Its antigen is not known.

The study's findings and limits: Identification of carriers of CMV plus the relevant HLA was performed using cumulative public TCR beta family frequency. HLA-C-restricted TCR beta clonotypes specific for CMV led the ex vivo response.

Each CDR3 protein is one row after TCRdb ran MiXCR on the reads. The sample yields hundreds of thousands of distinct CDR3 sequences, just under 30% seen once. Source: cultured PBMCs, taken from culture after CMV antigen stimulation. This rearrangement joins TRBV6-5 to TRBJ1-1; D perhaps matches TRBD1 (5 bases). The sequence was obtained from a human donor in good health (CMV status not recorded). Some clones in this sample may be carry-over from other donors' samples. Written as DNA, the CDR3 is TGTGCCAGCACCCGAGGGAAAAGGGGTGAAGCTTTCTTT. Translation: CASTRGKRGEAFF.